The 27 T cell receptor beta chains below were found in one sample sequenced in a study of human T cells and chemical hapten exposure. TCRdb reanalysed the RACE reads using MiXCR and keeps one entry per CDR3 protein. Of 70,000 or so distinct CDR3 sequences detected, more than 9.5% appear once; the ten largest clones hold approximately 1.5%. Noted time point: patch test 3, about 24 weeks after DPC sensitization. Treatment: therapeutic diphenylcyclopropenone sensitization with weekly scalp DPC. Material: whole blood, obtained in connection with sensitization to the hapten diphenylcyclopropenone (DPC). The receptors shown here come from a woman in her fifties or sixties with alopecia areata. Some clones in this sample may be carry-over from other donors' samples.

This clonotype came up many times. This rearrangement joins TRBV6-2 or TRBV6-3 to TRBJ2-2; weak D call: TRBD2 (5 bases). The germline CDR1 and CDR2 sequences are MNHEY and SVGEGT. Trimming took 3 bases from V and 11 from J, leaving 16 bases between them. The CDR3 extends over 14 amino acids. For the CDR3, the DNA is TGTGCCAGCAGTTATGGAGGTTCTGGAAGAGAGCTGTTTTTT. Translating gives CASSYGGSGRELFF.

The chain combines TRBV27 with TRBJ2-7, with TRBD1 as a possible D gene (6 bases). Germline V gene lookup returns CDR1 MNHEY and CDR2 SMNVEV (reference sequence). Trimming pared 5 bases from V and 6 bases from J, leaving 11 bases between. The CDR3 is 12 residues long. The CDR3 DNA is TGTGCCAGCAGTGCCACAGGGACCGAGCAGTACTTC. Encoded protein: CASSATGTEQYF.

There are many counts of this clonotype. The rearrangement joins TRBV12-3 or TRBV12-4 to TRBJ1-1, with D tentatively TRBD1 (6 bases). The CDR3 totals 14 residues. The V end was cut by 5 bases, the J end by 0 bases, with 10 bases between. The CDR3 DNA reads TGTGCCAGCAGTCCCCAGGGGATGAACACTGAAGCTTTCTTT. Its translation is CASSPQGMNTEAFF.

V usage is TRBV7-9 and J usage is TRBJ1-1, with 9 positions matching TRBD1. This CDR3 has 13 amino acids. Trimming cost V 0 bases and J 11 bases; bases outside gene matches: 4. Per the germline V gene, CDR1 is SEHNR and CDR2 is FQNEAQ (reference sequence). This CDR3 is CASSLAGQGQAFF. CDR3 sequence (DNA): TGTGCCAGCAGCTTAGCGGGACAGGGTCAGGCTTTCTTT.

The sample holds a few counts of this clonotype. The chain links TRBV7-9 to TRBJ2-1; possible D gene TRBD1, 6 bases. The V end was cut by 2 bases, the J end by 5 bases, with 13 bases between. The CDR3 totals 15 residues. Germline V lookup: CDR1 SEHNR, CDR2 FQNEAQ (reference sequence). The CDR3 reads CASSLMSGVNNEQFF. For the CDR3, the DNA is TGTGCCAGCAGCTTAATGTCAGGGGTCAACAATGAGCAGTTCTTC.

V is TRBV20-1 and J is TRBJ2-7, with TRBD2 matching 8 bases. With V trimmed by 3 bases and J by 4 bases, 5 bases remained unmatched. The CDR3 is 13 amino acids. Looked up from germline, CDR1 is DFQATT and CDR2 is SNEGSKA (reference sequence). CDR3 in amino acids: CSASTSGSYEQYF. DNA of the CDR3: TGCAGTGCTAGTACCAGCGGGAGTTACGAGCAGTACTTC.

The chain links TRBV28 to TRBJ2-2; the D is unclear. The length of the CDR3 is 15 residues. V was shortened by 7 bases and J by 0 bases, with 12 bases between the two germline ends. In germline, CDR1 is MDHEN, CDR2 SYDVKM. CDR3 amino acids: CASTLRATNTGELFF. The DNA of the CDR3 is TGTGCCAGCACTCTACGGGCGACGAACACCGGGGAGCTGTTTTTT.

The count of this clonotype is one. The chain links TRBV6-1 to TRBJ1-1, with D hard to call. V was pared by 2 bases and J by 5 bases, with 12 bases between. The CDR3 is 14 residues long. Per the germline V gene, CDR1 is MNHNS and CDR2 is SASEGT. CDR3 DNA sequence: TGTGCCAGCAGTGAATTCGGCGGGGAGACTGAAGCTTTCTTT. This translates into CASSEFGGETEAFF.

This clonotype was seen repeatedly, ten times or more. This chain links TRBV12-3 or TRBV12-4 with TRBJ2-1; TRBD2 matches at 7 bases. The J segment lost 2 bases and the V segment lost 5 bases, leaving 3 bases of the junction unmatched. The CDR3 length is 14 residues. In DNA, the CDR3 is TGTGCCAGCAGTCCAAGCGGGACCTACAATGAGCAGTTCTTC. It specifies CASSPSGTYNEQFF.

The chain uses TRBV2 and TRBJ1-2; 7 bases line up with TRBD1. Per germline, CDR1 SNHLY and CDR2 FYNNEI. V lost 6 bases, J lost 5 bases, and 6 bases stayed unmatched. The CDR3 runs 13 residues. The CDR3 spells CASRAGTEYGYTF. CDR3 nucleotides: TGTGCCAGCAGGGCAGGGACAGAGTATGGCTACACCTTC.

This clonotype occurred a few times. The CDR3 bases are TGTGCCAGCAGTTACTCTTACTGGGGGGCCAACGTCCTGACTTTC. Its translation is CASSYSYWGANVLTF. The chain couples TRBV6-5 to TRBJ2-6; D call uncertain. V was cut by 0 bases and J by 4 bases, with 7 bases left in between. Germline V gene data show CDR1 as MNHEY and CDR2 as SVGAGI. The CDR3 has 15 residues.

This clonotype was observed many times. V gene TRBV6-5 combines with J gene TRBJ1-1; 7 bases line up with TRBD1. CDR1 is MNHEY and CDR2 is SVGAGI in the germline V gene. The CDR3 is 15 amino acids. The V and J ends lost 0 bases and 3 bases, in that order; junction bases with no gene match: 4. The chain's CDR3 is CASSYSRTGDTEAFF. The CDR3 nucleotides are TGTGCCAGCAGTTACTCGCGGACAGGAGACACTGAAGCTTTCTTT.

This clonotype was found many times. The CDR3 DNA reads as TGTGCCAGCAGGGACACAGGGTCCCCGCCGTACTTC. It yields the protein CASRDTGSPPYF. J is TRBJ2-4 and V is TRBV6-2 or TRBV6-3; D may be TRBD1 (6 bases). Germline CDR1 reads MNHEY; CDR2 reads SVGEGT. CDR3 length: 12 amino acids. Deletions cut 6 bases from V and 15 bases from J, with 18 bases between.

There are many counts of this clonotype. The chain links TRBV7-2 to TRBJ1-1; possible D gene TRBD1, 5 bases. V shed 2 bases and J shed 6 bases, with 10 bases lying between them. In germline, CDR1 is SGHTA, CDR2 FQGNSA. The CDR3 extends over 13 amino acids. CDR3 region: CASSLQGRAEAFF. The DNA of the CDR3 is TGTGCCAGCAGCTTACAGGGTCGCGCTGAAGCTTTCTTT.

This clonotype appeared many times. The chain combines TRBV7-2 with TRBJ1-1; D is possibly TRBD1 (6 bases). This CDR3 has 15 amino acids. CDR1 is SGHTA and CDR2 is FQGNSA in the germline V gene. Trimming pared 5 bases from V and 5 bases from J, leaving 18 bases between. The CDR3 sequence: CASSRTSDSFTEAFF. DNA of the CDR3: TGTGCCAGCAGCCGCACTTCGGACAGCTTTACTGAAGCTTTCTTT.

The CDR3 nucleotides are TGCGCCAGCAGCTACTTAGGGGCCGGAGCGGTAAACTACGAGCAGTACTTC. Amino acids: CASSYLGAGAVNYEQYF. The J gene is TRBJ2-7, the V gene TRBV5-1; the D call may be TRBD1 or TRBD2 (5 bases each). Per germline, CDR1 SGHRS and CDR2 YFSETQ. This CDR3 region has 17 residues. V dropped 3 bases and J dropped 3 bases, with 22 bases sitting between them.

Concerning this clonotype: A much bigger clone sits one base away, suggesting this may be a read error. Since the CDR3 does not end with the conserved phenylalanine or tryptophan, this likely comes from a read error. CDR3 nucleotide sequence: TGTGCCAGCAGCTCCCGTAGGATCCCAGATACGCAGTATATT. It specifies CASSSRRIPDTQYI. The rearrangement links TRBV7-9 to TRBJ2-3; no clear D. Trimming removed 4 bases from V and 4 bases from J, with 12 bases in between. The CDR3 runs to 14 residues. CDR1 is SEHNR, CDR2 FQNEAQ, per germline (reference sequence).

This clonotype appeared a few times. The chain couples TRBV10-3 to TRBJ1-1; 9 bases align to TRBD1. CDR1 and CDR2 (germline): ENHRY, SYGVKD. The CDR3 contains 16 residues. Trimming removed 4 bases from V and 4 bases from J; junction bases left unmatched: 10. DNA of the CDR3: TGTGCCATCAGTGGACCCGGGACAGGGACTTCCACTGAAGCTTTCTTT. It encodes CAISGPGTGTSTEAFF.

This clonotype was seen ten or more times. The genes are TRBV20-1 and TRBJ2-7, with 10 positions matching TRBD1. The CDR3 loop spans 13 amino acids. V lost 3 bases and J lost 2; bases outside the gene matches: 1. CDR1 is DFQATT, CDR2 SNEGSKA, per germline (reference sequence). The CDR3 protein is CSARGQGPYEQYF. DNA for the CDR3: TGCAGTGCTAGGGGACAGGGGCCCTACGAGCAGTACTTC.

This clonotype has a handful of counts. The V gene is TRBV6-6, the J gene TRBJ2-6, with 7 bases matching TRBD1. The junction had 11 bases not matched to a gene; V was cut back by 6 bases and J by 15 bases. CDR3 length equals 13 residues. Germline V CDR1 and CDR2: MNHNY, SVGAGI (reference sequence). The CDR3 bases are TGTGCCAGCAGCCCCGTGTCCTCAGGGGGCCTGACTTTC. Its translation: CASSPVSSGGLTF.

This chain links TRBV29-1 with TRBJ2-7; possible D gene TRBD2, 6 bases. The V end was cut by 3 bases, the J end by 5 bases, with 20 bases between. Germline CDR1 SQVTM, CDR2 ANQGSEA. The CDR3 has 15 amino acids. CDR3 DNA: TGCAGCGTTGATTTGACCCGGGGGATCGGCAACGAGCAGTACTTC. Translation: CSVDLTRGIGNEQYF.

This clonotype was detected many times. The chain has TRBV12-3 or TRBV12-4 and TRBJ2-7, with TRBD2 matching over 12 bases. This CDR3 is 14 amino acids long. J lost 2 bases, V lost 7 bases, and 3 bases had no gene match. The CDR3 bases are TGTGCCAGCACCCTAGCGGGAGGGCCCTACGAGCAGTACTTC. This gives the protein CASTLAGGPYEQYF.

This clonotype has a count of ten or more. The gene calls are TRBV7-2 and TRBJ1-2; 7 nucleotides match TRBD1. There are 13 residues in the CDR3. With 5 bases clipped from V and 3 bases from J, the junction kept 3 bases outside the gene matches. CDR1 and CDR2 (germline): SGHTA, FQGNSA. This CDR3 reads CASSRDRDYGYTF. CDR3 DNA sequence: TGTGCCAGCAGCCGAGACAGGGACTATGGCTACACCTTC.

This clonotype has a handful of counts. V is TRBV18 and J is TRBJ1-1; TRBD1 aligns across 7 bases. The V gene end was trimmed by 4 bases and the J gene end by 0 bases; junction bases not matched to a gene: 5. This CDR3 spans 15 amino acids. The V gene's germline CDR1 is KGHSH and CDR2 LQKENI. The CDR3 region has the DNA TGTGCCAGCTCACTCGGACAGGCTATGAACACTGAAGCTTTCTTT. This gives the protein CASSLGQAMNTEAFF.

The J gene is TRBJ2-3, the V gene TRBV9; tentatively, D is TRBD1 (5 bases). Germline V gene lookup returns CDR1 SGDLS and CDR2 YYNGEE. V lost 1 base and J 4 bases, leaving 10 bases between the germline ends. This CDR3 comprises 14 residues. Here the CDR3 reads CASSVTRAADTQYF. The CDR3 nucleotides read TGTGCCAGCAGCGTAACCAGGGCCGCAGATACGCAGTATTTT.

This clonotype is a singleton in its sample. Since a much larger clone is just one base distant, this may be a read error. The chain couples TRBV5-1 to TRBJ1-2; D is uncertain. CDR3 length: 12 residues. Germline CDR1 is SGHRS and CDR2 is YFSETQ. CDR3 in amino acids: CVSSSQEMGCTF. In DNA form, the CDR3 reads TGCGTCAGCAGCTCGCAAGAAATGGGCTGCACCTTC.

In its sample, this clonotype was seen many times. The chain links TRBV28 to TRBJ2-5, with 11 positions matching TRBD2. Germline lookup yields CDR1 MDHEN and CDR2 SYDVKM. Germline trimming cut 5 bases from V and 6 bases from J; bases unmatched to any gene: 26. CDR3 size: 21 residues. The chain's CDR3 is CASSHPDQGQERLAGRKTQYF. The CDR3 bases are TGTGCCAGCAGTCATCCTGATCAGGGGCAGGAGAGACTAGCGGGAAGGAAGACCCAGTACTTC.